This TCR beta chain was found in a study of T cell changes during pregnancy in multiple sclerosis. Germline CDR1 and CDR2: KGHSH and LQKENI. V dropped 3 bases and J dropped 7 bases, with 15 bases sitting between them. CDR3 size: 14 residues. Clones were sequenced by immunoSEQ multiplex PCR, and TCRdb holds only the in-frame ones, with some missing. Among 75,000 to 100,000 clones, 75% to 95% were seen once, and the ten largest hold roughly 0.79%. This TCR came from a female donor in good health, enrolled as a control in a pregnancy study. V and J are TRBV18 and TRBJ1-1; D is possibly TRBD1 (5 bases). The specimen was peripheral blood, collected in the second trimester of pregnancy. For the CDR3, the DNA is TGTGCCAGCTCACCTCCGGAGGGGATAGATGAAGCTTTCTTT. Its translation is CASSPPEGIDEAFF.